The next 18 T cell receptor beta chains were all read from a single sample in a study of T cell repertoires in cytomegalovirus infection. MiXCR, run by TCRdb on the reads, gives a single entry per CDR3 protein. The sample carries about 900,000 distinct CDR3 sequences, around 30% recorded once. No antigen has been assigned to these receptors. The source was cultured CD8+ T cells from PBMCs, collected from culture after CMV antigen stimulation. These receptors were obtained from a human donor in good health (CMV status not recorded). Some clones in this sample may be carry-over from other donors' samples.

The V call is TRBV7-3, the J call TRBJ2-1; TRBD2 matches 7 bases. With V trimmed by 5 bases and J by 9 bases, 7 bases remained unmatched. The CDR3 is made up of 13 amino acids. The germline V gene encodes CDR1 SGHTA and CDR2 FQGTGA. The CDR3 reads CASSQPTGGEQFF. CDR3 sequence (DNA): TGTGCCAGCAGCCAACCAACGGGGGGTGAGCAGTTCTTC.

This chain links TRBV7-9 with TRBJ2-7, with 7 bases identical to TRBD2. Trimming cost V 5 bases and J 1 base; bases outside gene matches: 8. The germline V gene encodes CDR1 SEHNR and CDR2 FQNEAQ (reference sequence). The CDR3 sequence is 15 residues long. CDR3 in DNA: TGTGCCAGCAGCCAGGGAGGGGCTTCATCCTACGAGCAGTACGTC. It is translated as CASSQGGASSYEQYV.

This chain links TRBV7-6 with TRBJ1-3, with D tentatively TRBD1 (5 bases). Germline values: CDR1 SGHVS, CDR2 FNYEAQ. The CDR3 length is 16 residues. Trimming left V 5 bases short and J 0 bases short, with 14 bases between. The CDR3 DNA follows: TGTGCCAGCAGCAACCGGGACTTTTCCTCTGGAAACACCATATATTTT. Its protein is CASSNRDFSSGNTIYF.

The genes are TRBV7-9 and TRBJ1-2, with 8 bases identical to TRBD1. Germline V gene lookup returns CDR1 SEHNR and CDR2 FQNEAQ (reference sequence). Germline trimming cut 5 bases from V and 1 base from J; bases unmatched to any gene: 6. This CDR3 is 15 amino acids long. CDR3 sequence reads: CASSPVTGDNYGYTF. CDR3 DNA sequence: TGTGCCAGCAGCCCTGTGACAGGGGATAACTATGGCTACACCTTC. The entire variable domain, with the rest obtained from reference TRBV7-9 and TRBJ1-2, is as follows: DTGVSQNPRHKITKRGQNVTFRCDPISEHNRLYWYRQTLGQGPEFLTYFQNEAQLEKSRLLSDRFSAERPKGSFSTLEIQRTEQGDSAMYLCASSPVTGDNYGYTFGSGTRLTVV.

The chain has TRBV5-4 and TRBJ1-2, with D unclear. V lost 4 bases, J lost 0 bases, and 13 bases lay in between. The V gene's germline CDR1 is SGHNT and CDR2 YYREEE (reference sequence). CDR3 length: 15 amino acids. As DNA, the CDR3 is TGTGCCAGCAGCGGCATTGAAGGCGCTAACTATGGCTACACCTTC. It encodes CASSGIEGANYGYTF.

This clonotype has just a few counts. This rearrangement joins TRBV6-1 to TRBJ1-2; a weak D match, TRBD1 (6 bases). The germline gives CDR1 MNHNS, CDR2 SASEGT. V lost 3 bases and J 5 bases, leaving 10 bases between the germline ends. This CDR3 region has 13 residues. The CDR3 DNA is TGTGCCAGCAGTGAGTCCACAGGGTATGGCTACACCTTC. Protein: CASSESTGYGYTF.

This clonotype turned up a few times. This chain connects TRBV6-2 or TRBV6-3 to TRBJ2-3; D possibly corresponds to TRBD1 (6 bases). The germline gives CDR1 MNHEY, CDR2 SVGEGT. This CDR3 contains 15 residues. V was clipped by 6 bases and J by 0 bases, with 13 bases between them. The CDR3 region has the DNA TGTGCCAGCAGGAGACACCAGGGGAGCACAGATACGCAGTATTTT. Amino acids: CASRRHQGSTDTQYF.

This rearrangement joins TRBV6-4 to TRBJ1-5; D is ambiguous. Germline CDR1 and CDR2: MRHNA and SNTAGT. The CDR3 totals 15 residues. Trimming took 5 bases from V and 6 from J, leaving 17 bases between them. DNA for the CDR3: TGTGCCAGCAGTTACACCAGGAACCTAGGTCAGCCCCAGCATTTT. It translates to CASSYTRNLGQPQHF.

This clonotype came up a few times. The V call is TRBV10-3, the J call TRBJ1-5; D ambiguous. The CDR3 loop spans 15 amino acids. Trimming pared 1 base from V and 3 bases from J, leaving 10 bases between. Per germline, CDR1 ENHRY and CDR2 SYGVKD. The CDR3 loop is CAISEFGGDNQPQHF. CDR3 nucleotides: TGTGCCATCAGTGAGTTCGGCGGAGACAATCAGCCCCAGCATTTT.

This clonotype was found once. CDR3 DNA sequence: TGTGCCAGCAGCTTAGCTGCGTCAGGGGGGAATGAAAAACTGTTTTTT. Translation: CASSLAASGGNEKLFF. The genes are TRBV11-2 and TRBJ1-4; 7 bases match TRBD1. The germline V gene encodes CDR1 SGHAT and CDR2 FQNNGV. Trimming cost V 1 base and J 5 bases; bases outside gene matches: 7. The CDR3 has 16 residues. Full variable domain (outside the CDR3, taken from reference TRBV11-2 and TRBJ1-4): EAGVAQSPRYKIIEKRQSVAFWCNPISGHATLYWYQQILGQGPKLLIQFQNNGVVDDSQLPKDRFSAERLKGVDSTLKIQPAKLEDSAVYLCASSLAASGGNEKLFFGSGTQLSVL.

The chain has TRBV7-3 and TRBJ1-1; 8 positions match TRBD1. Germline V gives CDR1 SGHTA, CDR2 FQGTGA. V gave up 10 bases and J gave up 4 bases; unmatched junction bases: 8. The CDR3 has 13 amino acids. The CDR3 spells CANRGEVGTEAFF. The CDR3 DNA reads as TGTGCCAACAGGGGGGAAGTAGGCACTGAAGCTTTCTTT.

On this clonotype: At one end the junction does not follow the germline gene, possibly because of a read error. The chain recombines TRBV4-3 with TRBJ1-2, with TRBD1 identical over 8 bases. Germline CDR1 LGHNA, CDR2 YSLEER. This CDR3 spans 20 amino acids. The CDR3 loop is CASSQVPQDRAKGDDYDYTF. In DNA, the CDR3 is TGCGCCAGCAGCCAAGTACCCCAGGACAGGGCTAAGGGTGATGACTATGACTACACCTTC.

This chain uses TRBV27 with TRBJ2-3; tentatively, D is TRBD2 (5 bases). Trimming took off 3 bases at V and 8 bases at J, with 15 bases between the two ends. The CDR3 sequence is 14 residues long. Germline CDR1 MNHEY, CDR2 SMNVEV (reference sequence). This chain's CDR3 is CASSLSGSDRTQYF. The DNA of the CDR3 is TGTGCCAGCAGTTTGTCGGGGTCTGATCGTACGCAGTATTTT.

This clonotype has only a few counts. The chain combines TRBV4-1 with TRBJ1-1; possible D gene TRBD1, 6 bases. The CDR3 contains 11 residues. Trimming left V 8 bases short and J 9 bases short, with 13 bases between. Germline assignment: CDR1 MGHRA and CDR2 YSYEKL. The CDR3 here is CASAGATKAFF. The DNA of the CDR3 is TGCGCCAGCGCGGGGGCAACGAAAGCTTTCTTT.

This clonotype was counted ten times or more. V usage is TRBV7-2 and J usage is TRBJ2-7; D possibly corresponds to TRBD2 (6 bases). Germline CDR1 is SGHTA and CDR2 is FQGNSA. This CDR3 has 15 residues. Trimming removed 3 bases at V and 5 bases at J, with 17 bases between. The CDR3 DNA sequence: TGTGCCAGCAGCTTTATGGGACTGTTAGGGAACGAGCAGTACTTC. As protein: CASSFMGLLGNEQYF.

The sample holds many counts of this clonotype. The chain combines TRBV4-1 with TRBJ1-1, with no clear D. The ends were cut back, 1 base at V and 1 base at J, with 7 bases in the middle. The germline gives CDR1 MGHRA, CDR2 YSYEKL. The CDR3 totals 14 residues. CDR3: CASSQGPGNTEAFF. The CDR3 region has the DNA TGCGCCAGCAGCCAAGGCCCCGGGAACACTGAAGCTTTCTTT.

This chain links TRBV19 with TRBJ2-3; D call uncertain. V dropped 5 bases and J dropped 2 bases, with 5 bases sitting between them. The CDR3 runs 12 residues. CDR1 is LNHDA and CDR2 is SQIVND in the germline V gene (reference sequence). CDR3 bases: TGTGCCAGTAGTGCCTACACAGATACGCAGTATTTT. Translated, it gives CASSAYTDTQYF.

This clonotype was observed a handful of times. This chain connects TRBV4-2 to TRBJ2-1; 11 positions match TRBD2. Germline V gene data show CDR1 as LGHNA and CDR2 as YNFKEQ. J lost 6 bases, V lost 2 bases, and 15 bases had no gene match. This CDR3 has 19 amino acids. This CDR3 is CASSQRLAGSRGGVNEQFF. DNA of the CDR3: TGTGCCAGCAGCCAACGACTAGCGGGGAGCCGGGGTGGGGTCAATGAGCAGTTCTTC.